This T cell receptor (beta chain) was observed in a study of Graves' ophthalmopathy and Graves' hyperthyroidism. Regarding the study as a whole: Most thyroid clonotypes with frequency above 0.001 were detected in blood too.

Germline lookup yields CDR1 LGHNA and CDR2 YNFKEQ. The CDR3 has 15 residues. Between the trimmed V and J ends, which lost 1 base and 1 base, there was a span of 10 bases. With respect to this clonotype: Its specificity is unknown.

RNA transcripts served as template for amplifying TCR beta CDR3 sequences. Second-round multiplex PCR followed a first-round RT-PCR using HTBI primers. TCRdb reanalysed the multiplex PCR reads using MiXCR and keeps one entry per CDR3 protein. The data hold fewer than 350,000 distinct CDR3 sequences, with around a sixth observed a single time. Ineligible for inclusion were patients with other autoimmune diseases, uncontrolled infections, pregnancy or lactation. The receptor's source is an adult man with Graves' ophthalmopathy. Source material: peripheral blood. The V and J genes are TRBV4-2 and TRBJ1-1, with a possible D match to TRBD1 (6 bases). The CDR3 here is CASSQVEQGNTEAFF. CDR3 nucleotides: TGTGCCAGCAGCCAAGTAGAACAGGGGAACACTGAAGCTTTCTTT.